The sequence of this T cell receptor beta chain was determined in a study of human thymus T cells. Whole-study findings and limits: Thymic and blood repertoires appeared to carry a bias in their V and J gene usage. Related reports documented highly overlapping thymic repertoires among unrelated individuals.

Resections that were taken during corrective heart surgery supplied the thymus tissue. Healthy Finnish infants undergoing corrective surgery for congenital heart defects provided the donor material. For this clone: Its antigen is as yet unknown.

Assay: immunoSEQ multiplex PCR; the TCRdb copy retains only in-frame clones and omits some. Of about 130,000 clones listed, around 94% are singletons. Germline V CDR1 and CDR2: MNHNS, SASEGT. V shed 2 bases and J shed 0 bases, with 11 bases lying between them. The CDR3 is made up of 15 amino acids. Material for sequencing was thymus tissue. This clonotype originated in a boy under two years old with a congenital heart defect but otherwise immunologically healthy. This chain uses TRBV6-1 with TRBJ2-7; D possibly uses TRBD1 or TRBD2 (5 bases each). This CDR3 reads CASSEYRGGSYEQYF. In DNA form, the CDR3 reads TGTGCCAGCAGTGAATATCGTGGGGGCTCCTACGAGCAGTACTTC.